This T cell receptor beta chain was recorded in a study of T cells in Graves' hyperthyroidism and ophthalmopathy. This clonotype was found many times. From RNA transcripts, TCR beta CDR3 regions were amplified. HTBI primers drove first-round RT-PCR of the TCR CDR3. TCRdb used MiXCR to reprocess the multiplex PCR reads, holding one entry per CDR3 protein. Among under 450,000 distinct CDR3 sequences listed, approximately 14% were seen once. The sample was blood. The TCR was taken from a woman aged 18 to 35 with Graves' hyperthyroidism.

The CDR3 region has the DNA TGCAGTGCTAGAGATTTTGGAGGTGGGACCCCCCAGCATTTT. Its translation is CSARDFGGGTPQHF. V usage is TRBV20-1 and J usage is TRBJ1-5; D perhaps matches TRBD1 (5 bases). Trimming removed 0 bases from V and 10 bases from J, with 16 bases in between. The germline V gene has CDR1 DFQATT and CDR2 SNEGSKA (reference sequence). CDR3 length: 14 amino acids.